This TCR beta chain was captured by sequencing in a study of Graves' ophthalmopathy and Graves' hyperthyroidism. Findings and caveats of the study: Most clonotypes expanded in thyroid above 0.001 frequency were present in blood too.

Per germline, CDR1 LGHDT and CDR2 YNNKEL (reference sequence). This CDR3 contains 13 residues. The V end was cut by 5 bases, the J end by 5 bases, with 13 bases between. Concerning this clonotype: The antigen is undetermined.

The PBMCs originated from approximately 9.5 ml of fresh peripheral blood. The authors amplified TCR beta CDR3 regions, and they did so from RNA transcripts for repertoire sequencing. Scientists carried out first-round RT-PCR using HTBI primers and then a second-round multiplex PCR. Each CDR3 protein gets one entry after TCRdb re-called the multiplex PCR reads with MiXCR. The table shows about 390,000 distinct CDR3 sequences, with roughly 15% occurring only once. What was sequenced was peripheral blood. This TCR was sampled from an adult woman with stable Graves' hyperthyroidism. The chain joins TRBV3-1 to TRBJ2-7; possible D gene TRBD1, 5 bases. The CDR3 DNA follows: TGTGCCAGCAGCTCTATGCAGGGAAACGAGCAGTACTTC. The encoded protein is CASSSMQGNEQYF.